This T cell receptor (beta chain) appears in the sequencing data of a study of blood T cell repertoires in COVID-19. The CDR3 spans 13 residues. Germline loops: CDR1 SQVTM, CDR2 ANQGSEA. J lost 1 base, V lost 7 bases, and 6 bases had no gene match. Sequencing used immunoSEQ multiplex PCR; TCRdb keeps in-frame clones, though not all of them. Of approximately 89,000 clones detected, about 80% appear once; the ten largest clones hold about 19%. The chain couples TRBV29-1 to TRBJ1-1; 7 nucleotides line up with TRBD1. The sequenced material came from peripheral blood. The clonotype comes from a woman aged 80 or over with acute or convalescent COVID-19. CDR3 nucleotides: TGCAGCGCCAACAGGGGCTCGAACACTGAAGCTTTCTTT. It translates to CSANRGSNTEAFF.